These 14 T cell receptor beta chains were sequenced from one sample in a study of cytomegalovirus exposure and HLA in healthy donors. The PCR contained 60 Vbeta and 13 Jbeta primers. Libraries were prepared by immunoSEQ multiplex PCR; TCRdb keeps only in-frame clonotypes and omits some of them. The table lists about 200,000 clones, around 79% of them singletons, with approximately 1.4% in the top ten. Material for sequencing was PBMCs. The receptor set was obtained from a girl aged 5 to 17 in good health and CMV-seropositive.

In DNA form, the CDR3 reads TGTGCCAGCAGTGAGCGGATACCTAATCAGCCCCAGCATTTT. Its protein is CASSERIPNQPQHF. V gene TRBV2 combines with J gene TRBJ1-5; D not resolved. V dropped 3 bases and J dropped 4 bases, with 10 bases sitting between them. CDR1 is SNHLY, CDR2 FYNNEI, per germline. The CDR3 totals 14 residues. The full variable domain, in which reference TRBV2 and TRBJ1-5 provide the parts outside the CDR3, is EPEVTQTPSHQVTQMGQEVILRCVPISNHLYFYWYRQILGQKVEFLVSFYNNEISEKSEIFDDQFSVERPDGSNFTLKIRSTKLEDSAMYFCASSERIPNQPQHFGDGTRLSIL.

CDR3 protein: CASSEAGLTYEQYF. CDR3 DNA sequence: TGTGCCAGCAGCGAGGCTGGACTGACCTACGAGCAGTACTTC. The rearrangement links TRBV9 to TRBJ2-7; D is perhaps TRBD2 (5 bases). This CDR3 region has 14 residues. Germline CDR1 is SGDLS and CDR2 is YYNGEE. V lost 3 bases and J 2 bases, leaving 12 bases between the germline ends.

This clone was seen once. This sequence joins TRBV29-1 and TRBJ2-5; D is perhaps TRBD2 (5 bases). The CDR3 runs 15 residues. Germline V lookup: CDR1 SQVTM, CDR2 ANQGSEA. V was cut by 1 base and J by 1 base, with 13 bases left in between. CDR3 residues: CSVEAIKGAQETQYF. DNA for the CDR3: TGCAGCGTTGAAGCCATTAAGGGAGCCCAAGAGACCCAGTACTTC.

This clone showed up just a few times. The V and J genes are TRBV4-3 and TRBJ1-2; 7 bases align to TRBD1. From germline, CDR1 is LGHNA and CDR2 YSLEER. V gave up 0 bases and J gave up 4 bases; unmatched junction bases: 11. The CDR3 has 17 residues. For the CDR3, the DNA is TGCGCCAGCAGCCAAGATGGGGTGACAGGGATCCGCTATGGCTACACCTTC. Residues: CASSQDGVTGIRYGYTF.

The rearrangement joins TRBV21-1 to TRBJ2-4; the table's D call TRBD2 went unverified against the DNA. TRBV21-1 is shown as a pseudogene. This CDR3 has 17 amino acids. CDR3 loop: CASNGMASGGSKNIQYF. CDR3 nucleotide sequence: TGTGCCAGCAATGGGATGGCCAGCGGGGGGTCCAAAAACATTCAGTACTTC.

The chain has TRBV6-1 and TRBJ2-5; D might be TRBD2 (6 bases). The CDR3 runs to 16 residues. Trimming pared 3 bases from V and 5 bases from J, leaving 19 bases between. Germline CDR1 is MNHNS and CDR2 is SASEGT. CDR3 sequence (DNA): TGTGCCAGCAGTGAGGACGGGAGAGGACTGGGGGAGACCCAGTACTTC. Its translation is CASSEDGRGLGETQYF.

V is TRBV6-1 and J is TRBJ2-5; 9 bases agree with TRBD2. The V and J ends lost 10 bases and 5 bases, in that order; junction bases with no gene match: 8. Germline V gene sequence: CDR1 MNHNS, CDR2 SASEGT. The CDR3 length is 13 residues. This CDR3 reads CATGTSLEETQYF. The CDR3 nucleotides are TGTGCCACCGGGACTAGCTTAGAGGAGACCCAGTACTTC.

Remarks on this clone: Its ends do not fully match the called genes, so a read error is possible. V gene TRBV6-1 combines with J gene TRBJ1-6; 9 bases align to TRBD1. This CDR3 spans 14 amino acids. Germline values: CDR1 MNHNS, CDR2 SASEGT. CDR3 sequence: CASSETGTGTQRAF. In nucleotides, the CDR3 is TGTGCCAGCAGTGAAACCGGGACAGGGACCCAAAGAGCCTTT.

V is TRBV5-1 and J is TRBJ2-7; D possibly corresponds to TRBD2 (6 bases). Germline V gives CDR1 SGHRS, CDR2 YFSETQ. Trimming left V 0 bases short and J 2 bases short, with 12 bases between. The CDR3 spans 15 residues. CDR3 sequence reads: CASSLAGSGPYEQYF. The DNA for the CDR3 is TGCGCCAGCAGCTTGGCCGGGAGCGGTCCCTACGAGCAGTACTTC.

The V call is TRBV5-4, the J call TRBJ2-5, with 8 positions matching TRBD2. CDR3 length: 15 amino acids. Germline V gene lookup returns CDR1 SGHNT and CDR2 YYREEE (reference sequence). V shed 1 base, J shed 5 bases, and the junction held 7 bases outside the gene matches. The CDR3 loop reads CASSLIGGAAETQYF. The CDR3 nucleotides read TGTGCCAGCAGCTTGATCGGGGGGGCCGCGGAGACCCAGTACTTC.

This rearrangement joins TRBV10-3 to TRBJ1-2, with TRBD1 identical over 7 bases. The V gene end was trimmed by 10 bases and the J gene end by 7 bases; junction bases not matched to a gene: 9. CDR3 length: 12 residues. The germline V gene has CDR1 ENHRY and CDR2 SYGVKD. The CDR3 region is CATRGQLFGYTF. In DNA, the CDR3 is TGTGCCACCAGGGGACAGCTCTTTGGCTACACCTTC.

This clone was seen a few times. The V call is TRBV2, the J call TRBJ1-3; D is undetermined. CDR3 length: 15 amino acids. Germline loops: CDR1 SNHLY, CDR2 FYNNEI. V gave up 8 bases and J gave up 3 bases, with 17 bases separating them. The CDR3 DNA follows: TGTGCCAGCCGGCCGGAGGGCGGTTATGGAAACACCATATATTTT. Protein product: CASRPEGGYGNTIYF.

This clone is a singleton in its sample. The chain couples TRBV7-2 to TRBJ2-3; D gene unclear. Germline V gene data show CDR1 as SGHTA and CDR2 as FQGNSA. The CDR3 spans 13 residues. Trimming stripped 2 bases from V and 2 bases from J, with 5 bases between. Here the CDR3 reads CASSLQVTDTQYF. In DNA, the CDR3 is TGTGCCAGCAGCTTACAGGTCACAGATACGCAGTATTTT.

This clone was observed a single time. The chain carries TRBV29-1 and TRBJ2-1, with D maybe TRBD2 (6 bases). Trimming removed 4 bases at V and 7 bases at J, with 11 bases between. Germline values: CDR1 SQVTM, CDR2 ANQGSEA. CDR3 length: 12 amino acids. CDR3 coding DNA: TGCAGCGTTGCGCTCGGGGGAAATGAGCAGTTCTTC. It yields the protein CSVALGGNEQFF.